Below are 7 T cell receptor beta chains sequenced from a single sample in a study of blood T cell repertoires in COVID-19. The assay was immunoSEQ multiplex PCR, and TCRdb's table has in-frame clones only and misses some. This table holds 150,000 to 200,000 clones, about four fifths found once. The sequenced sample consisted of peripheral blood. These receptors were collected from a man in his 60s with active or convalescent COVID-19.

The genes are TRBV12-3 or TRBV12-4 and TRBJ2-5; the D gene is possibly TRBD1 (6 bases). The CDR3 consists of 13 residues. Trimming pared 6 bases from V and 4 bases from J, leaving 12 bases between. This chain's CDR3 is CASRAGAGETQYF. The CDR3 DNA follows: TGTGCCAGCAGGGCAGGGGCCGGAGAGACCCAGTACTTC.

The chain employs TRBV4-1 and TRBJ2-7; D is perhaps TRBD2 (6 bases). Germline V CDR1 and CDR2: MGHRA, YSYEKL. This CDR3 is built from 14 residues. Trimming stripped 2 bases from V and 5 bases from J, with 13 bases between. CDR3 bases: TGCGCCAGCAGCCAAAGGTCCAGGGAGGACGAGCAGTACTTC. This sequence encodes CASSQRSREDEQYF.

There are a few counts of this clone. Other DNA sequences in the sample encode the same CDR3. V is TRBV6-5 and J is TRBJ1-5; D may be TRBD1 (5 bases). Germline assignment: CDR1 MNHEY and CDR2 SVGAGI. CDR3 length: 15 residues. Trimming pared 0 bases from V and 2 bases from J, leaving 8 bases between. CDR3 loop: CASSYSGGGNQPQHF. As DNA, the CDR3 is TGTGCCAGCAGTTACTCGGGAGGGGGCAATCAGCCCCAGCATTTT.

The chain joins TRBV7-9 to TRBJ1-1, with 7 bases that match TRBD1. Trimming at V came to 7 bases and at J to 3 bases, leaving 5 bases not matched to a gene. The V gene's germline CDR1 is SEHNR and CDR2 FQNEAQ (reference sequence). The CDR3 sequence is 13 residues long. CDR3 protein: CASMGQRDTEAFF. CDR3 bases: TGTGCCAGCATGGGACAGCGAGACACTGAAGCTTTCTTT. The whole variable domain, remainder taken from reference TRBV7-9 and TRBJ1-1, is DTGVSQNPRHKITKRGQNVTFRCDPISEHNRLYWYRQTLGQGPEFLTYFQNEAQLEKSRLLSDRFSAERPKGSFSTLEIQRTEQGDSAMYLCASMGQRDTEAFFGQGTRLTVV.

This sequence joins TRBV19 and TRBJ1-5, with 8 bases fitting TRBD1. The CDR3 sequence is 16 residues long. The germline V gene has CDR1 LNHDA and CDR2 SQIVND (reference sequence). V gave up 6 bases and J gave up 1 base; unmatched junction bases: 8. DNA for the CDR3: TGTGCCAGTAGCCACACCAGGACAGGGAGCAATCAGCCCCAGCATTTT. Residues: CASSHTRTGSNQPQHF. Complete variable domain (other parts from reference TRBV19 and TRBJ1-5): DGGITQSPKYLFRKEGQNVTLSCEQNLNHDAMYWYRQDPGQGLRLIYYSQIVNDFQKGDIAEGYSVSREKKESFPLTVTSAQKNPTAFYLCASSHTRTGSNQPQHFGDGTRLSIL.

The V gene is TRBV5-1, the J gene TRBJ2-7, with TRBD2 as a possible D gene (5 bases). Germline values: CDR1 SGHRS, CDR2 YFSETQ. V was shortened by 0 bases and J by 9 bases, with 16 bases between the two germline ends. The CDR3 consists of 14 residues. CDR3: CASSLDPGIRGQYF. CDR3 nucleotide sequence: TGCGCCAGCAGCTTGGACCCGGGCATTCGGGGGCAGTACTTC.

CDR3: CASSQSGDYGYTF. CDR3 coding DNA: TGTGCCAGCAGCCAATCGGGGGACTATGGCTACACCTTC. The rearrangement joins TRBV3-1 (or the pseudogene TRBV3-2) to TRBJ1-2, with D perhaps TRBD1 (5 bases). Germline V gene sequence: CDR1 LGHDT, CDR2 YNNKEL (reference sequence). Trimming took 2 bases from V and 3 from J, leaving 7 bases between them. The CDR3 runs to 13 residues.